The rows below give T cell receptor beta chains drawn from one sample of a study of cytomegalovirus exposure and HLA in healthy donors. Sequencing was performed with immunoSEQ multiplex PCR; in TCRdb, only in-frame clones are kept and a portion is missing. The sample lists 150,000 to 200,000 clones; about four fifths were seen once. Material for sequencing was PBMCs. The receptors come from a man aged 50 or older in good health and CMV-seropositive. Both conserved end residues are part of each CDR3. The order of the fields is clone size, V gene, J gene, D gene, CDR3 DNA, CDR3 protein. D genes are given only for firm matches. Only some rows state a clone size, as once, few, many or a class for expanded clones.

>.|TRBV18|TRBJ1-1|.
TGTGCCAGCTCAGGGCAGGGTGTAAACACTGAAGCTTTCTTT
CASSGQGVNTEAFF
>.|TRBV27|TRBJ2-3|TRBD2
TGTGCCAGCAGTTGGACTAGCGGGGGGGTCAATACGCAGTATTTT
CASSWTSGGVNTQYF
>.|TRBV10-3|TRBJ2-7|TRBD1
TGTGCCATCAGTGAACCGGGACAGGGTGGGAGGGAGCAGTACTTC
CAISEPGQGGREQYF
>.|TRBV2|TRBJ1-1|.
TGTGCCAGCTCAACATGGAACACTGAAGCTTTCTTT
CASSTWNTEAFF
>once|TRBV7-9|TRBJ1-2|TRBD1
TGTGCCATAGGGACAGGTGCTAACTATGGCTACACCTTC
CAIGTGANYGYTF
>.|TRBV19|TRBJ2-7|TRBD2
TGTGCCAGTACCCCGGGACTAGCGGACACAGAGCAGTACTTC
CASTPGLADTEQYF
>.|TRBV5-6|TRBJ2-3|TRBD2
TGTGCCAGCAGCTTACTAGCGGGAGGGCCTCGCGATACGCAGTATTTT
CASSLLAGGPRDTQYF
>.|TRBV27|TRBJ1-4|.
TGTGCCAGCAAAGCCGGGGTCGCAACTAATGAAAAACTGTTTTTT
CASKAGVATNEKLFF
>.|TRBV30|TRBJ2-7|.
TGTGCCTGGAGTACAGGGAGATACGAGCAGTACTTC
CAWSTGRYEQYF
>.|TRBV30|TRBJ2-3|TRBD2
TGTGCCTGGGGAGGACTAGCGGGAACTACAGTAGATACGCAGTATTTT
CAWGGLAGTTVDTQYF
>.|TRBV2|TRBJ1-5|.
TGTGCCAGCAGTGAGGGGCTCCGAAGCAATCAGCCCCAGCATTTT
CASSEGLRSNQPQHF
>few|TRBV5-1|TRBJ2-1|TRBD2
TGCGCCAGCAGCCAAGGGACTAGCGGGGGGTCGGACAATGAGCAGTTCTTC
CASSQGTSGGSDNEQFF
>.|TRBV7-2|TRBJ2-2|.
TGTGCCAGCAGCTTACTGAGGGTCGGGGAGCTGTTTTTT
CASSLLRVGELFF
>once|TRBV27|TRBJ1-2|TRBD1
TGTGCCAGCAGGGGGACAGGGGGCGGCTATGGCTACACCTTC
CASRGTGGGYGYTF
>.|TRBV7-3|TRBJ1-2|.
TGTGCCAGCAGCTTAGGGCGGGACTATGGCTACACCTTC
CASSLGRDYGYTF
>.|TRBV7-8|TRBJ2-7|TRBD2
TGTGCCAGCAGCTTAAAGGGGACTACCTACGAGCAGTACTTC
CASSLKGTTYEQYF
>.|TRBV5-3|TRBJ2-3|TRBD1
TGTGCCAGAAGCTTGGAAAAGGACAGGGCTGGCACAGATACGCAGTATTTT
CARSLEKDRAGTDTQYF
>.|TRBV11-2|TRBJ2-3|.
TGTGCCAGCAGCTTAGCGTGGACACACTCTAGCACAGATACGCAGTATTTT
CASSLAWTHSSTDTQYF
>.|TRBV7-8|TRBJ2-3|TRBD1
TGTGCCAGCAGCTCCTGGACAGGGGGCGCAAAAGATACGCAGTATTTT
CASSSWTGGAKDTQYF
>.|TRBV28|TRBJ2-7|.
TGTGCCAGCAGCCTGGGCTACGAGCAGTACTTT
CASSLGYEQYF
>.|TRBV19|TRBJ1-3|.
TGTGCCAGTAGCAGAACTCGACAGAACTCTGGAAACACCATATATTTT
CASSRTRQNSGNTIYF
>once|TRBV5-1|TRBJ2-5|.
TGCGCCAGCAGCTTGGCAGGGCTCCAAGAGACCCAGTACTTC
CASSLAGLQETQYF
>once|TRBV28|TRBJ1-2|TRBD1
TGTGCCAGCAGTTTAGGCGGACAGGGGGGTTCCTATGGCTACACCTTC
CASSLGGQGGSYGYTF
>.|TRBV7-9|TRBJ2-3|TRBD2
TGTGCCAGCAGCTTCAGTGCGGGAGCTAAAGATACGCAGTATTTT
CASSFSAGAKDTQYF
>.|TRBV9|TRBJ1-2|.
TGTGCCAGCAGCGTAGTTCCAGGGGAGGGGGGCTACACCTTC
CASSVVPGEGGYTF
>.|TRBV7-6|TRBJ2-2|.
TGTGCCAGCATCCCAACCCCTGGAGGGAGTGGTGCCGGGGAGCTGTTTTTT
CASIPTPGGSGAGELFF
>.|TRBV5-6|TRBJ1-1|.
TGTGCCAGCAGCTTGAGGAGTACTGAAGCTTTCTTT
CASSLRSTEAFF
>once|TRBV2|TRBJ2-3|TRBD2
TGTGCCAGCTTGGCGGGAGCGGCTACAGATACGCAGTATTTT
CASLAGAATDTQYF
>.|TRBV28|TRBJ1-2|.
TGTGCCAGCAGTCCTAGGGAGGGGCGAGGATCTTGGGTCTATGGCTACACCTTC
CASSPREGRGSWVYGYTF
>once|TRBV6-5|TRBJ2-1|TRBD2
TGTGCCAGCAGTTTATCGGCGGGAGTAGGCTATGAGCAGTTCTTC
CASSLSAGVGYEQFF
>.|TRBV7-2|TRBJ2-4|TRBD2
TGTGCCAGCAGCTGGAATAGCGGGAAAAACATTCAGTACTTC
CASSWNSGKNIQYF
>.|TRBV18|TRBJ2-7|.
TGTGCCAGCTCACCTAGTCGGAGCTCCTACGAGCAGTACTTC
CASSPSRSSYEQYF
>.|TRBV6-6|TRBJ1-6|.
TGTGCCAGCAGTTGGGACACCAATAATTCACCCCTCCACTTT
CASSWDTNNSPLHF
>.|TRBV6-4|TRBJ1-6|.
TGTGCCACCAGGCTAGAGGGAAGAAATAATTCACCCCTCCACTTT
CATRLEGRNNSPLHF
>.|TRBV19|TRBJ1-1|.
TGTGCCAGTAGTTATCCCGGGAACACTGAAGCTTTCTTT
CASSYPGNTEAFF
>.|TRBV27|TRBJ2-7|TRBD1
TGTGCCAGCACCCTGCGGACAGGGACCCCCTACGAGCAGTACTTC
CASTLRTGTPYEQYF
>.|TRBV5-5|TRBJ2-7|TRBD2
TGTGCCAGCAGCTATTTTGCGGGGGGGTCAGCTTACGAGGAATACTACGAGCAGTACTTC
CASSYFAGGSAYEEYYEQYF
>.|TRBV6-5|TRBJ2-3|.
TGTGCCAGCAGCGACCCGGGAAGCACAGATACGCAGTATTTT
CASSDPGSTDTQYF
>.|TRBV28|TRBJ2-5|TRBD2
TGTGCCAGCAGCATACTAGCGGGAGAGACCCAGTACTTC
CASSILAGETQYF
>.|TRBV6-5|TRBJ2-7|.
TGTGCCAGCAGTTACGCCCCCCCGGGGAAGGACGAGCAGTACTTC
CASSYAPPGKDEQYF
>.|TRBV6-1|TRBJ1-1|.
TGTGCCAGCAGCATATCGAGGACTGAAGCTTTCTTT
CASSISRTEAFF
>.|TRBV6-6|TRBJ2-7|TRBD2
TGTGCCAGCAGCGATAGCGGGAGAGTGTACGAGCAGTACTTC
CASSDSGRVYEQYF
>.|TRBV19|TRBJ2-1|TRBD1
TGTGCCAGTAGTATTAGGACAGGACAATACAATGAGCAGTTCTTC
CASSIRTGQYNEQFF
>.|TRBV2|TRBJ2-3|.
TGTGCCAGCAGTGGGGGACTCCGCACAGATACGCAGTATTTT
CASSGGLRTDTQYF
>.|TRBV28|TRBJ2-3|TRBD2
TGTGCCAGCAGTTTACTAGCGGGAGTGGCAGATACGCAGTATTTT
CASSLLAGVADTQYF
>.|TRBV9|TRBJ1-1|TRBD1
TGTGCCAGCAGCGTAGTGGGACAGACGAACACTGAAGCTTTCTTT
CASSVVGQTNTEAFF
>.|TRBV5-4|TRBJ1-3|.
TGTGCCAGCAGCTTGGATGGCAGGGGAAACACCATATATTTT
CASSLDGRGNTIYF
>.|TRBV5-1|TRBJ2-7|.
TGCGCCAGCAGCTCGAACTACGAGCAGTACTTC
CASSSNYEQYF
>.|TRBV5-6|TRBJ1-1|.
TGTGCCAGCAGCCCCCGCGTGGGGGCCGGGGAAGCTTTCTTT
CASSPRVGAGEAFF
>.|TRBV4-3|TRBJ1-2|TRBD1
TGCGCCAGCAGCCAAGAGACAGGGGGCGGCTACACCTTC
CASSQETGGGYTF
>.|TRBV30|TRBJ1-6|TRBD1
TGTGCCTCCCAATGGGCAGGGGGTCGTTCACCCCTCCACTTT
CASQWAGGRSPLHF
>.|TRBV15|TRBJ1-3|.
TGTGCCACCAGCAGAGATCGAGGCGGCGGAAACACCATATATTTT
CATSRDRGGGNTIYF
>.|TRBV5-5|TRBJ1-5|.
TGTGCCAGCAGCTTGGCGGGAAATCAGCCCCAGCATTTT
CASSLAGNQPQHF